These 12 T cell receptor beta chains came from one sample sequenced in a study of blood T cells in healthy people across ages. A second roughly 7 to 11 cycle PCR used barcoded and J-beta primers. TCRdb itself ran the 5' RACE reads through MiXCR, one entry per CDR3 protein. Of about 1.5 million distinct CDR3 sequences in the sample, about 40% were seen once. The sequencing input was blood. These receptors were obtained from a woman aged 18-29 years in good health.

The rearrangement links TRBV20-1 to TRBJ1-4; a weak D match, TRBD1 (6 bases). The germline V and J ends were trimmed by 5 bases and 10 bases, with 20 bases remaining between them. The V gene's germline CDR1 is DFQATT and CDR2 SNEGSKA (reference sequence). The CDR3 length is 14 residues. DNA for the CDR3: TGCAGTGCTCGACAGGCTGGGACTGGGGTAAAACTGTTTTTT. This translates into CSARQAGTGVKLFF.

The chain carries TRBV11-2 and TRBJ2-5, with D perhaps given as TRBD1 or TRBD2 (6 bases each). TRBJ2-7 explains the end of the DNA better; the J call may be wrong. The CDR3 is 15 amino acids. Germline V lookup: CDR1 SGHAT, CDR2 FQNNGV. For the CDR3, the DNA is TGTGCCAGCAGCTTAGAGAGGGGGGCCTTGGGCGAGCAGTACTTC. Translated, it gives CASSLERGALGEQYF.

V gene TRBV3-1 combines with J gene TRBJ2-3; 9 nucleotides match TRBD2. The CDR3 sequence is 18 residues long. Trimming took 3 bases from V and 0 from J; bases not matched to a gene: 10. Germline V gene data show CDR1 as LGHDT and CDR2 as YNNKEL (reference sequence). For the CDR3, the DNA is TGTGCCAGCAGCCAGTTGGCTAGCGGGACGCTAAGCACAGATACGCAGTATTTT. Its protein is CASSQLASGTLSTDTQYF.

This chain connects TRBV3-1 to TRBJ2-3; 8 bases fit TRBD1. V was pared by 2 bases and J by 1 base, with 8 bases of the junction left unmatched. The CDR3 length is 17 residues. Looked up from germline, CDR1 is LGHDT and CDR2 is YNNKEL (reference sequence). CDR3 amino acids: CASSQIFGQGRTDTQYF. CDR3 nucleotides: TGTGCCAGCAGCCAAATTTTTGGACAGGGTCGCACAGATACGCAGTATTTT.

The CDR3 DNA follows: TGCAGTGCTAGAGTCAGGACAGGGGGCCGTAATGAAAAACTGTTTTTT. Its translation: CSARVRTGGRNEKLFF. The gene calls are TRBV20-1 and TRBJ1-4; 11 bases fit TRBD1. The CDR3 runs 16 residues. The germline V gene has CDR1 DFQATT and CDR2 SNEGSKA (reference sequence). With 1 base clipped from V and 4 bases from J, the junction kept 5 bases outside the gene matches.

In this sample, this clonotype turned up a few times. The rearrangement joins TRBV10-3 to TRBJ1-5; weak D call: TRBD1 (6 bases). V was pared by 5 bases and J by 4 bases, with 15 bases between. Germline CDR1 ENHRY, CDR2 SYGVKD. The CDR3 has 15 amino acids. The CDR3, as DNA: TGTGCCATCAGTAGTGATGTACAGGGAAATCAGCCCCAGCATTTT. It translates to CAISSDVQGNQPQHF.

This clonotype came up a few times. The J gene is TRBJ1-2, the V gene TRBV20-1; no clear D gene. The V gene's germline CDR1 is DFQATT and CDR2 SNEGSKA (reference sequence). The CDR3 runs 16 residues. Trimming took off 3 bases at V and 1 base at J, with 18 bases between the two ends. Here the CDR3 DNA reads TGCAGTGCTAGGGGAGAATCAAGGGAGGTTAACTATGGCTACACCTTC. Amino acid sequence: CSARGESREVNYGYTF.

V gene TRBV28 combines with J gene TRBJ2-3; 9 bases agree with TRBD2. Trimming took 5 bases from V and 3 from J; bases not matched to a gene: 12. CDR1 and CDR2 (germline): MDHEN, SYDVKM. The CDR3 loop spans 17 amino acids. In DNA, the CDR3 is TGTGCCAGCAGTCCAAATCCCAAGACTAGCGGTACAGATACGCAGTATTTT. As protein: CASSPNPKTSGTDTQYF. Full variable domain (remainder filled in from reference TRBV28 and TRBJ2-3): DVKVTQSSRYLVKRTGEKVFLECVQDMDHENMFWYRQDPGLGLRLIYFSYDVKMKEKGDIPEGYSVSREKKERFSLILESASTNQTSMYLCASSPNPKTSGTDTQYFGPGTRLTVL.

This clonotype was picked up a small number of times. The chain joins TRBV14 to TRBJ1-2; maybe TRBD1 (6 bases). Germline CDR1 SGHDN, CDR2 FVKESK. There are 15 residues in the CDR3. V was clipped by 0 bases and J by 8 bases, with 16 bases between them. CDR3: CASSQEMQGFRGYTF. The CDR3, as DNA: TGTGCCAGCAGCCAAGAAATGCAGGGGTTCCGGGGCTACACCTTC.

V and J are TRBV5-1 and TRBJ2-5; a weak D match, TRBD2 (5 bases). CDR3 size: 11 residues. CDR1 and CDR2 (germline): SGHRS, YFSETQ. The V and J ends lost 7 bases and 11 bases respectively, with 15 bases between them. CDR3 in amino acids: CASALRDEQYF. Written as DNA, the CDR3 is TGCGCCAGCGCCCTGAGGGATGAGCAGTACTTC. The variable domain in full, with the rest retrieved from reference TRBV5-1 and TRBJ2-5, is KAGVTQTPRYLIKTRGQQVTLSCSPISGHRSVSWYQQTPGQGLQFLFEYFSETQRNKGNFPGRFSGRQFSNSRSEMNVSTLELGDSALYLCASALRDEQYFGPGTRLLVL.

V is TRBV11-1 and J is TRBJ1-3; 7 nucleotides match TRBD1. Trimming cost V 3 bases and J 1 base; bases outside gene matches: 9. Per germline, CDR1 SGHAT and CDR2 FQDESV (reference sequence). The CDR3 consists of 17 residues. The CDR3 region has the DNA TGTGCCAGCAGCTTGGCGCCTCCGGGACAGTCTGGAAACACCATATATTTT. It is translated as CASSLAPPGQSGNTIYF.

The table lists this clonotype with a count of one. The rearrangement uses TRBV7-2 and TRBJ2-7; D not certain. This CDR3 spans 14 amino acids. The V end was cut by 5 bases, the J end by 7 bases, with 18 bases between. Germline values: CDR1 SGHTA, CDR2 FQGNSA. CDR3 residues: CASSPPPMNNEQYF. The CDR3 nucleotides read TGTGCCAGCAGCCCCCCCCCGATGAACAATGAGCAGTACTTC.